This T cell receptor (beta chain) was recovered during a study of blood T cell repertoires in COVID-19. Study in general: COVID-19 samples collected from the United States, Italy and Spain covered acute and convalescent phases. In each case, the material was cDNA or gDNA derived from T cells, B-cell-depleted T cells, or PBMCs.

Per the original data handling: It was from reference gene primer amplification that nucleated cell counts were estimated. TCRdb's table, derived via immunoSEQ multiplex PCR, lists solely in-frame clones and lacks some. For V, J and clone size, that table is used; D and trimming come from the DNA. The sample lists approximately 130,000 clones, approximately 83% occurring once. Sequencing input: peripheral blood. This receptor was obtained from a man in his forties or fifties with active or convalescent COVID-19.

CDR3 bases: TGTGCCAGCAGCCGGGACAGGTATAATCAGCCCCAGCATTTT. Amino acid sequence: CASSRDRYNQPQHF. The chain couples TRBV11-2 to TRBJ1-5, with 8 nucleotides matching TRBD1. V lost 5 bases to trimming and J lost 4 bases; unmatched junction nucleotides: 4. The CDR3 spans 14 residues. Germline CDR1 SGHAT, CDR2 FQNNGV.